The 9 T cell receptor beta chains in this list originate from one sample, sequenced in a study of OX40 agonist ivuxolimab in advanced cancers. Profiling relied on immunoSEQ multiplex PCR, and the TCRdb table lists in-frame clones only, not all of them. The sample contains approximately 15,000 clones, over 90% of which appear only once. Material: CD4+ or CD8+ T cells sorted from blood, obtained in a trial of the OX40 agonist ivuxolimab. The receptors shown here come from an adult with an advanced solid tumor such as melanoma, head and neck, liver or kidney cancer.

This clone has only one observation. This chain uses TRBV5-5 with TRBJ1-1; unclear D gene. Deletions cut 0 bases from V and 6 bases from J, with 15 bases between. Germline values: CDR1 SGHKS, CDR2 YYEKEE (reference sequence). CDR3 length equals 15 residues. CDR3 loop: CASSLDRAGRAEAFF. The CDR3 bases are TGTGCCAGCAGCTTGGATAGGGCGGGTCGGGCTGAAGCTTTCTTT. The entire variable domain, with the rest obtained from reference TRBV5-5 and TRBJ1-1, is as follows: DAGVTQSPTHLIKTRGQQVTLRCSPISGHKSVSWYQQVLGQGPQFIFQYYEKEERGRGNFPDRFSARQFPNYSSELNVNALLLGDSALYLCASSLDRAGRAEAFFGQGTRLTVV.

The chain uses TRBV5-8 and TRBJ2-1; possibly TRBD1 or TRBD2 for D (5 bases each). The CDR3 contains 14 residues. Germline CDR1 SGHTS, CDR2 YDEGEE. Trimming left V 6 bases short and J 7 bases short, with 17 bases between. CDR3 protein: CASTLLGAANEQFF. DNA for the CDR3: TGTGCCAGCACCCTACTAGGGGCCGCGAATGAGCAGTTCTTC.

This rearrangement joins TRBV28 to TRBJ2-5, with D uncertain. V was shortened by 1 base and J by 4 bases, with 16 bases between the two germline ends. Germline V CDR1 and CDR2: MDHEN, SYDVKM. This CDR3 is 16 amino acids long. DNA for the CDR3: TGTGCCAGCAGTTTATTTGGGGAAGGGCCCAGAGAGACCCAGTACTTC. It codes for CASSLFGEGPRETQYF.

The genes are TRBV6-1 and TRBJ2-7, with D unclear. V lost 1 base and J 2 bases, leaving 6 bases between the germline ends. Per the germline V gene, CDR1 is MNHNS and CDR2 is SASEGT. The CDR3 totals 13 residues. DNA of the CDR3: TGTGCCAGCAGTGAAGGTCTGGCCTACGAGCAGTACTTC. As protein: CASSEGLAYEQYF.

This clone was recorded once. The rearrangement uses TRBV11-3 and TRBJ2-7; no firm D call. Germline V CDR1 and CDR2: SGHNT, YENEEA. V was clipped by 2 bases and J by 3 bases, with 8 bases between them. The CDR3 loop spans 13 amino acids. The CDR3 DNA sequence: TGTGCCAGCAGCTTACGCGGAGACTACGAGCAGTACTTC. Translation gives CASSLRGDYEQYF.

This clone appeared a single time. The CDR3 loop is CASSLADTQYF. The CDR3 nucleotides read TGCGCCAGCAGCTTAGCAGATACGCAGTATTTT. The chain employs TRBV5-1 and TRBJ2-3; D remains unclear. This CDR3 contains 11 residues. Germline V gives CDR1 SGHRS, CDR2 YFSETQ. Between the trimmed V and J ends, which lost 2 bases and 4 bases, there was a span of 2 bases. The full variable domain, completed using reference TRBV5-1 and TRBJ2-3, is KAGVTQTPRYLIKTRGQQVTLSCSPISGHRSVSWYQQTPGQGLQFLFEYFSETQRNKGNFPGRFSGRQFSNSRSEMNVSTLELGDSALYLCASSLADTQYFGPGTRLTVL.

This chain links TRBV2 with TRBJ2-1; D remains ambiguous. CDR3 size: 14 residues. Trimming took off 4 bases at V and 2 bases at J, with 9 bases between the two ends. Germline V lookup: CDR1 SNHLY, CDR2 FYNNEI. CDR3 DNA: TGTGCCAGCAGTGGGGCTGACCCCTACAATGAGCAGTTCTTC. As protein: CASSGADPYNEQFF.

The CDR3 DNA is TGTGCCAGCAGTGGGGCTGCCGGCACAGATACGCAGTATTTT. Its translation: CASSGAAGTDTQYF. V and J are TRBV6-4 and TRBJ2-3; D not resolved. The CDR3 loop spans 14 amino acids. The germline V gene has CDR1 MRHNA and CDR2 SNTAGT. Trimming removed 4 bases at V and 1 base at J, with 9 bases between.

CDR3 sequence (DNA): TGTGCCAGCAGTTTATGGAGGAGCTCCTACGAGCAGTACTTC. Translation gives CASSLWRSSYEQYF. The genes are TRBV28 and TRBJ2-7; D is ambiguous. Germline CDR1 reads MDHEN; CDR2 reads SYDVKM. V lost 0 bases and J lost 0, with 6 bases in between. The CDR3 loop spans 14 amino acids.